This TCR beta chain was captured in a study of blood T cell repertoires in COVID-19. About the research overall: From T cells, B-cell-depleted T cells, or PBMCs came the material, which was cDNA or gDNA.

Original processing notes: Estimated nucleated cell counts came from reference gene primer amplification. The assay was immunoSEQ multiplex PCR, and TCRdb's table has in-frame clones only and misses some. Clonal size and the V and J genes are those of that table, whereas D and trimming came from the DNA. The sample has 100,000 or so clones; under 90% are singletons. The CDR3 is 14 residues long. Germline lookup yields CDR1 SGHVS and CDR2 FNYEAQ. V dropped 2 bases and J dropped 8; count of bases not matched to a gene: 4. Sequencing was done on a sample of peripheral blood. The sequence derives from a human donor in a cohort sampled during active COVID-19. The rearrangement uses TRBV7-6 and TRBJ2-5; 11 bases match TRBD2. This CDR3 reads CASSLLAGGPTQYF. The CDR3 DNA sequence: TGTGCCAGCAGCTTACTAGCGGGAGGCCCTACCCAGTACTTC.